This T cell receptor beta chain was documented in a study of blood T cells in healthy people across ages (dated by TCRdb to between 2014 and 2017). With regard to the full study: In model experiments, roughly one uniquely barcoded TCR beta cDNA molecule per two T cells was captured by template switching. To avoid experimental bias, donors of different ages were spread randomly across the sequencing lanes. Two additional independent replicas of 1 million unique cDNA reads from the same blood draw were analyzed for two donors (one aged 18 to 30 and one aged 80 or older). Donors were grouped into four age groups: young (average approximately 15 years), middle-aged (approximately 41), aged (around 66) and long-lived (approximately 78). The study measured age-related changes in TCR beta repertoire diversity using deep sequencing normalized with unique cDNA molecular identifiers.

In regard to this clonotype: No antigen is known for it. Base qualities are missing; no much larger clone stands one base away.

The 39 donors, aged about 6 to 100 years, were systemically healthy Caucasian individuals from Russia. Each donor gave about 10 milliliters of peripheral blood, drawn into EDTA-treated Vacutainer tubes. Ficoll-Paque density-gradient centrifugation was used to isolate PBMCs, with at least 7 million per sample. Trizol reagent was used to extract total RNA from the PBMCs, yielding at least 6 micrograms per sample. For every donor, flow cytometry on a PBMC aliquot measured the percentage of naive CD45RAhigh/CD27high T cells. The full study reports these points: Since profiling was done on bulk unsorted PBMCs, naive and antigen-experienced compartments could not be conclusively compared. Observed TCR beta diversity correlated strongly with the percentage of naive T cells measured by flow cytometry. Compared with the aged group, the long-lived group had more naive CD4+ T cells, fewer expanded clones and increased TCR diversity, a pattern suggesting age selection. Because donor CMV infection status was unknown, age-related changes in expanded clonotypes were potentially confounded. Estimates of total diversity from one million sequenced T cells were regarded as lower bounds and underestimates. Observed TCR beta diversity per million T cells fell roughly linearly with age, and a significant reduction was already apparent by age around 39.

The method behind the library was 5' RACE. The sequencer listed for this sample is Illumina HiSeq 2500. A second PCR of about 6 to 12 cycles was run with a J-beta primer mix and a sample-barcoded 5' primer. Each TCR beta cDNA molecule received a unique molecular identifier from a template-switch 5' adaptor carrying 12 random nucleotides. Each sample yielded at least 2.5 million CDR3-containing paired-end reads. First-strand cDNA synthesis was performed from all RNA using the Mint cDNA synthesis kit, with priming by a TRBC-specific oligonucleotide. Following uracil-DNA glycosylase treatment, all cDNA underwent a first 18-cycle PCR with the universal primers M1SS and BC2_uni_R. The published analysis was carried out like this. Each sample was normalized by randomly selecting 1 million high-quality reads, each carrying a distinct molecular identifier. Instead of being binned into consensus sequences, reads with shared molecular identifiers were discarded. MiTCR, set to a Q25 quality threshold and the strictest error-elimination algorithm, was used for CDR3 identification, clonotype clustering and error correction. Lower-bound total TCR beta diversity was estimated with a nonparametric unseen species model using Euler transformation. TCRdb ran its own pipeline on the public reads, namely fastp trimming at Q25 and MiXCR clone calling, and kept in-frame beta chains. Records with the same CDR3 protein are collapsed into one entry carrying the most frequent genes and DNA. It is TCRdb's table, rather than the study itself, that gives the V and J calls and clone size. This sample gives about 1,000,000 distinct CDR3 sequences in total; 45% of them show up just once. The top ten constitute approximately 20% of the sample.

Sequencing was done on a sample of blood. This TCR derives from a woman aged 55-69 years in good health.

At the DNA level, the sequence is TGCGCCAGCAGGGAAGCGGGAGTCTCAGATACGCAGTATTTT. It translates to CASREAGVSDTQYF. The rearranged segments are TRBV10-1 and TRBJ2-3; TRBD2 agrees with 8 junctional bases. V is cut back by 6 bases and J by 4 bases, with 6 bases in the junction unmatched. Its CDR3 holds 14 amino acids, cysteine through phenylalanine. Only CDR3 DNA is held: 42 bases, read in frame from base 1. For CDR1 and CDR2, the germline V gene (reference sequence) lists WNHNN and SYGVQD.